This entry features one T cell receptor (beta chain) sequence. This table comes from immunoSEQ multiplex PCR, and its TCRdb copy is limited to in-frame clones, with some not included. Of approximately 110,000 clones in the sample, about 90% were seen once. The data were obtained in a study of OX40 agonist ivuxolimab in advanced cancers. This CDR3 contains 15 residues. Germline V gene data show CDR1 as LGHNA and CDR2 as YNFKEQ. V lost 2 bases to trimming and J lost 12 bases; unmatched junction nucleotides: 8. Sample: CD4+ or CD8+ T cells sorted from blood, taken in a trial of the OX40 agonist ivuxolimab. The gene calls are TRBV4-2 and TRBJ2-1; 12 bases map to TRBD2. The clonotype originates from an adult with an advanced solid tumor such as melanoma, head and neck, liver or kidney cancer. CDR3 DNA: TGTGCCAGCAGCCAAAGTAATCTAGCGGGGGGGGTGCAGTTCTTC. It specifies CASSQSNLAGGVQFF.